What follows are 26 T cell receptor beta chains derived from one specimen sequenced in a study of human T cells and chemical hapten exposure. TCRdb recomputed calls from the RACE reads with MiXCR, one row per CDR3 protein. The data show 120,000 or so distinct CDR3 sequences, around 15% seen once. Time point of the sample: patch test 1, 2 weeks after DPC sensitization. Treatment: therapeutic diphenylcyclopropenone sensitization with weekly scalp DPC. The source material was whole blood, sampled in connection with sensitization to the hapten diphenylcyclopropenone (DPC). The source of these receptors is a man aged 18-30 years with alopecia areata. Some clones in this sample may be carry-over from other donors' samples.

In this sample, this clonotype turned up many times. The J gene is TRBJ1-2, the V gene TRBV5-4; D gene ambiguous. V was cut by 4 bases and J by 0 bases, with 7 bases left in between. The CDR3 covers 13 residues. Per the germline V gene, CDR1 is SGHNT and CDR2 is YYREEE (reference sequence). Here the CDR3 DNA reads TGTGCCAGCAGCCCAACAGCTAACTATGGCTACACCTTC. Residues: CASSPTANYGYTF.

The chain recombines TRBV12-3 or TRBV12-4 with TRBJ2-2; 7 bases agree with TRBD2. Germline trimming cut 3 bases from V and 6 bases from J; bases unmatched to any gene: 1. The CDR3 totals 13 residues. The CDR3: CASSFAGAGELFF. The CDR3 nucleotides read TGTGCCAGCAGTTTTGCGGGGGCCGGGGAGCTGTTTTTT.

This clonotype was seen only a few times. The rearrangement joins TRBV9 to TRBJ1-4; D gene ambiguous. The germline CDR1 and CDR2 sequences are SGDLS and YYNGEE. V gave up 2 bases and J gave up 5 bases, with 10 bases separating them. CDR3 length equals 14 residues. CDR3 DNA sequence: TGTGCCAGCAGCGTCGGAGACGGGAATGAAAAACTGTTTTTT. This encodes CASSVGDGNEKLFF.

This clonotype was observed many times. This chain connects TRBV7-6 to TRBJ1-4, with 8 bases identical to TRBD1. In germline, CDR1 is SGHVS, CDR2 FNYEAQ. V lost 2 bases and J lost 14; bases outside the gene matches: 10. CDR3 size: 14 residues. The CDR3 spells CASSLFPGQVSLFF. The DNA for the CDR3 is TGTGCCAGCAGCTTATTTCCGGGACAGGTGTCGCTGTTTTTT.

The chain couples TRBV21-1 to TRBJ1-5; the D call in the table, TRBD1, was not verified against the DNA. TRBV21-1 is tagged as a pseudogene. This CDR3 region has 17 residues. The chain's CDR3 is CASSRGSGTGLNQPQHF. CDR3 sequence (DNA): TGTGCCAGCAGCAGGGGGAGCGGGACAGGACTCAATCAGCCCCAGCATTTT.

CDR3 DNA: TGCGCCAGCAGCCAAGAAGGGGGACATACAGCTAACTATGGCTACACCTTC. Translation: CASSQEGGHTANYGYTF. The chain joins TRBV4-1 to TRBJ1-2, with D tentatively TRBD1 (6 bases). The CDR3 runs to 17 residues. CDR1 and CDR2 (germline): MGHRA, YSYEKL. The V end lost 0 bases, the J end lost 0 bases, and 14 bases lay between the germline ends.

V gene TRBV6-5 combines with J gene TRBJ1-1; 9 nucleotides line up with TRBD1. CDR3 size: 13 residues. The V and J ends lost 5 bases and 9 bases, in that order; junction bases with no gene match: 7. Germline lookup yields CDR1 MNHEY and CDR2 SVGAGI. The CDR3 sequence is CASSRADRGKAFF. In nucleotides, the CDR3 is TGTGCCAGCAGTAGGGCTGACAGGGGGAAAGCTTTCTTT.

This clonotype showed up just a few times. This chain uses TRBV6-5 with TRBJ1-1, with D possibly being TRBD1 (5 bases). The CDR3 length is 15 residues. Trimming cost V 10 bases and J 1 base, with 19 bases left between them. Germline V gene data show CDR1 as MNHEY and CDR2 as SVGAGI. The CDR3 loop reads CATWGRGHENTEAFF. The CDR3 region has the DNA TGTGCCACGTGGGGAAGAGGACACGAGAACACTGAAGCTTTCTTT.

This clonotype was seen repeatedly, ten times or more. The chain has TRBV18 and TRBJ1-6; D is unresolved. V lost 3 bases and J 10 bases, leaving 10 bases between the germline ends. The length of the CDR3 is 13 residues. Germline-derived CDR1 and CDR2 are KGHSH and LQKENI. The CDR3 reads CASSPDLKSPLHF. The CDR3 DNA follows: TGTGCCAGCTCACCCGACCTGAAATCACCCCTCCACTTT.

This clonotype was seen many times. V usage is TRBV27 and J usage is TRBJ1-1; D unresolved. There are 13 residues in the CDR3. Germline V gene data show CDR1 as MNHEY and CDR2 as SMNVEV (reference sequence). Trimming took off 5 bases at V and 1 base at J, with 8 bases between the two ends. The CDR3 DNA sequence: TGTGCCAGCAGTCACCAAGGGAACACTGAAGCTTTCTTT. This sequence encodes CASSHQGNTEAFF.

This clonotype was picked up a small number of times. This chain connects TRBV4-3 to TRBJ2-3, with TRBD1 matching 9 bases. This CDR3 spans 16 amino acids. Germline lookup yields CDR1 LGHNA and CDR2 YSLEER. V lost 4 bases to trimming and J lost 2 bases; unmatched junction nucleotides: 7. CDR3 amino acids: CASSPGQGLITDTQYF. CDR3 in DNA: TGCGCCAGCAGCCCAGGACAGGGGTTGATCACAGATACGCAGTATTTT.

This clonotype showed up just a few times. J is TRBJ1-2 and V is TRBV5-4; D not certain. The CDR3 has 16 residues. Germline-derived CDR1 and CDR2 are SGHNT and YYREEE (reference sequence). Trimming cost V 1 base and J 0 bases, with 13 bases left between them. The chain's CDR3 is CASSLFGSLANYGYTF. The CDR3 DNA sequence: TGTGCCAGCAGCTTGTTCGGATCGTTAGCTAACTATGGCTACACCTTC.

This clonotype has more than one count but fewer than ten. The J gene is TRBJ2-6, the V gene TRBV18; tentative D call: TRBD2 (6 bases). The CDR3 is 16 amino acids. The germline V and J ends were trimmed by 0 bases and 2 bases, with 8 bases remaining between them. The germline CDR1 and CDR2 sequences are KGHSH and LQKENI. The CDR3 loop reads CASSPPWGAGANVLTF. The CDR3 coding sequence is TGTGCCAGCTCACCACCGTGGGGGGCTGGGGCCAACGTCCTGACTTTC.

This clonotype was recorded at least ten times. V gene TRBV4-1 combines with J gene TRBJ1-2, with a possible D match to TRBD1 (5 bases). Trimming took 0 bases from V and 5 from J, leaving 16 bases between them. The CDR3 is 16 residues long. Germline lookup yields CDR1 MGHRA and CDR2 YSYEKL. This CDR3 reads CASSQDAGTAGYGYTF. The CDR3 nucleotides are TGCGCCAGCAGCCAAGATGCCGGGACCGCGGGTTATGGCTACACCTTC.

This clonotype has only a few counts. This chain joins TRBV6-5 and TRBJ1-1; TRBD1 is a possible D gene (5 bases). CDR3 length equals 15 residues. CDR1 is MNHEY and CDR2 is SVGAGI in the germline V gene. Trimming removed 6 bases from V and 0 bases from J, with 14 bases in between. The CDR3 sequence is CASRPLQAMNTEAFF. The CDR3 nucleotides are TGTGCCAGCAGGCCTCTACAGGCCATGAACACTGAAGCTTTCTTT.

This clonotype has just a few counts. This chain links TRBV21-1 with TRBJ1-6; TRBD1 is taken as the D call from the table, unchecked against the DNA. TRBV21-1 constitutes a pseudogene. There are 15 residues in the CDR3. The CDR3 nucleotides are TGTGCCAGCAGCGCCCGGGACAGCTATAATTCACCCCTCCACTTT. This encodes CASSARDSYNSPLHF.

J is TRBJ1-5 and V is TRBV10-2; a possible D gene is TRBD1 (6 bases). The V gene lost 6 bases and the J gene lost 6 bases, with 12 bases spanning the gap. The CDR3 totals 13 residues. Germline-derived CDR1 and CDR2 are WSHSY and SAAADI. CDR3 loop: CASREGVIQPQHF. CDR3 DNA: TGCGCCAGCAGAGAGGGGGTGATTCAGCCCCAGCATTTT.

The V call is TRBV7-2, the J call TRBJ2-1; weak D call: TRBD2 (5 bases). V was shortened by 2 bases and J by 9 bases, with 8 bases between the two germline ends. The CDR3 runs to 12 residues. CDR1 is SGHTA and CDR2 is FQGNSA in the germline V gene. The CDR3 nucleotides are TGTGCCAGCAGCTTAAGCGCGGGTGAGCAGTTCTTC. Translation gives CASSLSAGEQFF.

This clonotype turned up a few times. V usage is TRBV27 and J usage is TRBJ2-1; D uncertain. CDR1 is MNHEY, CDR2 SMNVEV, per germline (reference sequence). The CDR3 length is 14 residues. V gave up 0 bases and J gave up 6 bases, with 9 bases separating them. The CDR3 region has the DNA TGTGCCAGCAGTTTATCCCTAGGGCCCAATGAGCAGTTCTTC. Translating it yields CASSLSLGPNEQFF.

This clonotype was seen a few times. CDR3 amino acids: CASSLQGRGRQYV. CDR3 nucleotides: TGTGCCAGCAGCTTGCAGGGCCGCGGACGGCAGTACGTC. V is TRBV5-4 and J is TRBJ2-7, with D tentatively TRBD1 (5 bases). This CDR3 is built from 13 residues. CDR1 is SGHNT and CDR2 is YYREEE in the germline V gene (reference sequence). V lost 1 base, J lost 9 bases, and 14 bases lay in between.

The DNA for the CDR3 is TGTGCCAGCAGTGAAGCGGGGCAGAACACAGATACGCAGTATTTT. This gives the protein CASSEAGQNTDTQYF. The chain is built from TRBV2 and TRBJ2-3, with D perhaps matching TRBD1 (5 bases). Germline values: CDR1 SNHLY, CDR2 FYNNEI. The CDR3 contains 15 residues. Trimming cost V 0 bases and J 2 bases, with 9 bases left between them.

The sample holds many counts of this clonotype. The chain couples TRBV4-3 to TRBJ2-7; 9 bases align to TRBD1. The V gene's germline CDR1 is LGHNA and CDR2 YSLEER. The CDR3 length is 17 residues. The J segment lost 2 bases and the V segment lost 1 base, leaving 9 bases of the junction unmatched. CDR3 in DNA: TGCGCCAGCAGCCAAGCCGCCAGGGGACAGGGAACCTACGAGCAGTACTTC. Translation gives CASSQAARGQGTYEQYF.

This chain joins TRBV3-1 and TRBJ2-3; the D is unclear. CDR3 length: 14 amino acids. V was shortened by 1 base and J by 2 bases, with 7 bases between the two germline ends. Germline CDR1 and CDR2: LGHDT and YNNKEL (reference sequence). DNA of the CDR3: TGTGCCAGCAGCCAAGGCCCAGACACAGATACGCAGTATTTT. It codes for CASSQGPDTDTQYF.

This clonotype was picked up a small number of times. The chain couples TRBV7-9 to TRBJ2-7; 7 bases line up with TRBD2. The length of the CDR3 is 16 residues. Trimming took 0 bases from V and 2 from J; bases not matched to a gene: 7. CDR1 is SEHNR and CDR2 is FQNEAQ in the germline V gene (reference sequence). CDR3 sequence reads: CASSLALATAPYEQYF. Here the CDR3 DNA reads TGTGCCAGCAGCTTAGCACTAGCGACAGCTCCCTACGAGCAGTACTTC.

This chain uses TRBV18 with TRBJ1-3; no clear D. Trimming removed 3 bases from V and 3 bases from J, with 15 bases in between. This CDR3 is 16 amino acids long. Germline V gene data show CDR1 as KGHSH and CDR2 as LQKENI. In nucleotides, the CDR3 is TGTGCCAGCTCACCGCTCCAGGAAGCGAGTGGAAACACCATATATTTT. It yields the protein CASSPLQEASGNTIYF.

The V call is TRBV6-6, the J call TRBJ2-7; TRBD1 aligns across 8 bases. The V segment lost 7 bases and the J segment 1 base; nucleotides outside the gene matches: 3. This CDR3 is 13 amino acids long. The germline CDR1 and CDR2 sequences are MNHNY and SVGAGI (reference sequence). CDR3 coding DNA: TGTGCCAGCACGACAGGGGATTCCTACGAGCAGTACTTC. This sequence encodes CASTTGDSYEQYF.